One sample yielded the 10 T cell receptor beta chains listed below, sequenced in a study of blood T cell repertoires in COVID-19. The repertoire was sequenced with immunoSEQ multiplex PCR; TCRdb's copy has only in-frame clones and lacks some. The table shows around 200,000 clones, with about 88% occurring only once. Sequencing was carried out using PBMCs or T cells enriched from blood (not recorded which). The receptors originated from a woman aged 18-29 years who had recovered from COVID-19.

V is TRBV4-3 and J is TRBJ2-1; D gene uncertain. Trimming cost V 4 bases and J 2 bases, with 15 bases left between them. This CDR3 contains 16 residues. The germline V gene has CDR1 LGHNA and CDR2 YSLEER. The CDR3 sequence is CASSRSSGEAYNEQFF. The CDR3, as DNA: TGCGCCAGCAGCCGCTCTAGTGGAGAGGCCTACAATGAGCAGTTCTTC.

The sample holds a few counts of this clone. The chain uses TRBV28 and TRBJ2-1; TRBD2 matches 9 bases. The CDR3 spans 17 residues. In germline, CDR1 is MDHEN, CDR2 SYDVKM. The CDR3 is CVQVGLAGCISYNEQFF. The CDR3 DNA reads TGTGTCCAGGTCGGTCTAGCGGGATGTATATCCTACAATGAGCAGTTCTTC.

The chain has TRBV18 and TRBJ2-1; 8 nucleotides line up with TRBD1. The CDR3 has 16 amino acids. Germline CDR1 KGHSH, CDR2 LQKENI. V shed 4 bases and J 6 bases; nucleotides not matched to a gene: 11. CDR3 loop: CASSRPPGQGSNEQFF. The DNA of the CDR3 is TGTGCCAGCTCACGACCTCCAGGACAGGGCTCCAATGAGCAGTTCTTC.

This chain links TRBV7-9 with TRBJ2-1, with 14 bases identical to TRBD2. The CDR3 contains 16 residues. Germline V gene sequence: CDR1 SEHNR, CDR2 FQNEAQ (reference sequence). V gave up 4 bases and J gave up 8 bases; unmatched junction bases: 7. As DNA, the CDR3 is TGTGCCAGCAGCTCGGGACTAGCGGGAGTTATTTATGAGCAGTTCTTC. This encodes CASSSGLAGVIYEQFF.

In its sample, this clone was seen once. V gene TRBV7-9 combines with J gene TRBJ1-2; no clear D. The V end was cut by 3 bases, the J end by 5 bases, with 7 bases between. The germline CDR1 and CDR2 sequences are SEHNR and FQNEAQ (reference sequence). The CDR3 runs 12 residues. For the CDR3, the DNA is TGTGCCAGCAGCTTGGAGAGGTATGGCTACACCTTC. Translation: CASSLERYGYTF. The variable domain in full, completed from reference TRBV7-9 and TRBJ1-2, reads DTGVSQNPRHKITKRGQNVTFRCDPISEHNRLYWYRQTLGQGPEFLTYFQNEAQLEKSRLLSDRFSAERPKGSFSTLEIQRTEQGDSAMYLCASSLERYGYTFGSGTRLTVV.

The CDR3 bases are TGCGCCAGCAGCTCTAGGGGCCCCGACCATGGCTACACCTTC. Its protein product is CASSSRGPDHGYTF. The chain has TRBV5-1 and TRBJ1-2; a possible D gene is TRBD1 (5 bases). Germline V lookup: CDR1 SGHRS, CDR2 YFSETQ. This CDR3 spans 14 amino acids. Trimming removed 3 bases at V and 6 bases at J, with 15 bases between.

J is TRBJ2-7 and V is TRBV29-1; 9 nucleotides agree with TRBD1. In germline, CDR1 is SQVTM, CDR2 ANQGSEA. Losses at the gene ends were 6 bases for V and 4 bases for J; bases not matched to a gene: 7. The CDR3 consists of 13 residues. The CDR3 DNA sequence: TGCAGCGTCGGACAGGGGAATTGGTACGAGCAGTACTTC. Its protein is CSVGQGNWYEQYF.

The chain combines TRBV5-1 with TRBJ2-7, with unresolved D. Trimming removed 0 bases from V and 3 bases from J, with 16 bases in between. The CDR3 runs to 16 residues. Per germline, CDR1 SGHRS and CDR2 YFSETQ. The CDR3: CASSLGVLGPGYEQYF. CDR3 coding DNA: TGCGCCAGCAGCTTGGGAGTTCTTGGCCCGGGCTACGAGCAGTACTTC.

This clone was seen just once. CDR3 sequence reads: CASSLAGQPKDGYTF. CDR3 coding DNA: TGCGCCAGCAGCTTGGCGGGACAGCCAAAGGATGGCTACACCTTC. This chain joins TRBV5-1 and TRBJ1-2, with 7 bases matching TRBD1. J lost 6 bases, V lost 0 bases, and 8 bases had no gene match. CDR3 length: 15 amino acids. Germline V gene sequence: CDR1 SGHRS, CDR2 YFSETQ.

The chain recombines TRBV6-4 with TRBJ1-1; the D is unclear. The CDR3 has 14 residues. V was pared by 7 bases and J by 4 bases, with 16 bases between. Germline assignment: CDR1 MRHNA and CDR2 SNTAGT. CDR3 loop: CASTPREGSTEAFF. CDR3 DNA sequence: TGTGCCAGCACCCCCCGGGAGGGATCCACTGAAGCTTTCTTT.